This is a list of T cell receptor beta chains from one sample in a study of blood T cell repertoires in COVID-19. The assay was immunoSEQ multiplex PCR, and TCRdb's table has in-frame clones only and misses some. This table holds about 50,000 clones, 88% found once. Sequencing was done on a sample of peripheral blood. These receptors were collected from a man aged 50-60 years with active COVID-19. Each CDR3 is given with its conserved first and last residue. The D gene is left open where the match is weak. Clone size is given for some rows only: seen once, a few or many times, or a class if the clone is expanded.

v_call,j_call,d_call,clone_size,cdr3_aa
TRBV7-8,TRBJ2-7,TRBD1,NA,CASSLAVQGGYEQYF
TRBV27,TRBJ2-7,NA,NA,CASSLPFSSLSYEQYF
TRBV5-4,TRBJ2-3,TRBD1,NA,CASSFDRDVGDTQYF
TRBV7-2,TRBJ2-7,TRBD2,NA,CASSSPNSGGKYF
TRBV5-1,TRBJ2-3,TRBD2,NA,CASRQPLAGGRGQYF
TRBV12-3/TRBV12-4,TRBJ1-1,NA,NA,CASLGPDQTEAFF
TRBV3-1/TRBV3-2,TRBJ2-3,TRBD2,few,CASSTRSLAGGLTDTQYF
TRBV2,TRBJ1-5,TRBD1,NA,CASRDRGGTNQPQHF
TRBV6-2/TRBV6-3,TRBJ1-1,NA,NA,CASSITRGGPNTEAFF
TRBV9,TRBJ2-7,TRBD1,NA,CASSVEEGQGASSYEQYF
TRBV7-9,TRBJ1-2,NA,NA,CASSLQTGIRVGYTF
TRBV4-1,TRBJ2-7,TRBD2,NA,CASSQPGLAGGGEQYF
TRBV3-1/TRBV3-2,TRBJ1-1,TRBD1,NA,CASSRRDRGHREAFF
TRBV6-2/TRBV6-3,TRBJ1-2,TRBD1,NA,CASSSPGQALPNYGYTF
TRBV7-8,TRBJ1-3,TRBD1,NA,CASSLGQGSGNTIYF
TRBV4-1,TRBJ2-3,NA,NA,CASRQGTTDTQYF
TRBV11-3,TRBJ2-5,NA,NA,CASSLSRDTQETQYF
TRBV27,TRBJ1-1,NA,NA,CASSLSPGNTEAFF
TRBV11-2,TRBJ2-1,TRBD2,once,CASSLEGLAGVPTYNEQFF